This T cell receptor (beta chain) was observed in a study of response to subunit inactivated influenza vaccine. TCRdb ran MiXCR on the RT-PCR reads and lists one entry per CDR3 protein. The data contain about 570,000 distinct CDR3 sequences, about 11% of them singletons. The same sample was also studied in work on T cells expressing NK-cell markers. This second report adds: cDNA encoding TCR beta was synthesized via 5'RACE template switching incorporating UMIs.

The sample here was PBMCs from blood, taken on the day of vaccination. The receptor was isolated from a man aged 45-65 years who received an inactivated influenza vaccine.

CDR3 residues: CASSLGSGGAEQYF. The CDR3, as DNA: TGCGCCAGCAGCTTGGGGAGTGGAGGGGCCGAGCAGTACTTC. J is TRBJ2-7 and V is TRBV5-1; perhaps TRBD2 as D (6 bases). V lost 0 bases to trimming and J lost 6 bases, with 13 bases between them. CDR1 and CDR2 from the germline V gene are SGHRS and YFSETQ. This CDR3 has 14 residues.